These T cell receptor beta chains were read from a single sample in a study of T cell changes during pregnancy in multiple sclerosis. Clones were sequenced by immunoSEQ multiplex PCR, and TCRdb holds only the in-frame ones, with some missing. The sample holds tens of thousands of clones, around 92% seen once. The sequences come from peripheral blood, collected after pregnancy. The source is a female donor with multiple sclerosis, enrolled in a pregnancy study. The CDR3 runs from the conserved cysteine through the conserved F or W. A D gene is named only where the DNA matches it firmly. Clone size is shown for a subset of rows, as once, few, many or a class of expanded clone.

V	D	length	J	size	CDR3	DNA
TRBV19	-	15	TRBJ1-5	-	CASSIEGRGGQPQHF	TGTGCCAGTAGTATCGAAGGGAGGGGAGGTCAGCCCCAGCATTTT
TRBV4-1	TRBD2	18	TRBJ2-2	-	CASSQILRLARNTGELFF	TGCGCCAGCAGCCAAATCCTTCGACTAGCGAGGAACACCGGGGAGCTGTTTTTT
TRBV9	TRBD1	14	TRBJ2-1	-	CASSVLQGVDEQFF	TGTGCCAGCAGCGTGTTACAGGGGGTGGATGAGCAGTTCTTC
TRBV7-9	TRBD1	15	TRBJ1-4	-	CASSLVGTDNEKLFF	TGTGCCAGCAGCTTAGTGGGGACAGATAATGAAAAACTGTTTTTT
TRBV5-1	TRBD2	18	TRBJ2-7	-	CASSFAGLAGGISYEQYF	TGCGCCAGCAGCTTCGCAGGGTTGGCGGGGGGTATCTCCTACGAGCAGTACTTC
TRBV19	TRBD1	14	TRBJ2-7	-	CASSRTGFSYEQYF	TGTGCCAGTAGTAGGACAGGCTTCTCCTACGAGCAGTACTTC
TRBV7-2	TRBD1	16	TRBJ2-1	-	CASSSAPGQGWDEQFF	TGTGCCAGCAGCTCCGCTCCGGGACAGGGGTGGGATGAGCAGTTCTTC
TRBV7-2	TRBD1	13	TRBJ1-2	-	CASRAGGVYGYTF	TGTGCCAGCAGGGCAGGGGGTGTGTATGGCTACACCTTC
TRBV9	TRBD1	16	TRBJ1-4	-	CASSTASGQGQEKLFF	TGTGCCAGCAGCACTGCCTCGGGACAGGGGCAAGAAAAACTGTTTTTT
TRBV19	-	15	TRBJ1-2	-	CASTTDDTLNYGYTF	TGTGCCAGTACCACCGATGACACGCTTAACTATGGCTACACCTTC
TRBV5-1	TRBD1	14	TRBJ1-1	-	CASSLATGFTEAFF	TGCGCCAGCAGCTTGGCGACAGGGTTCACTGAAGCTTTCTTT
TRBV21-1	-	13	TRBJ1-1	-	CASSAPGNTEAFF	TGTGCCAGCAGCGCTCCCGGGAACACTGAAGCTTTCTTT
TRBV5-1	TRBD1	13	TRBJ2-7	many	CASSPSTGNEQYF	TGCGCCAGCAGCCCCTCGACAGGGAACGAGCAGTACTTC
TRBV7-8	TRBD1	14	TRBJ2-7	-	CASSSRDRTYEQYF	TGTGCCAGCAGCTCACGGGACAGGACCTACGAGCAGTACTTC
TRBV11-1	-	14	TRBJ2-5	-	CASSAEITQETQYF	TGTGCCAGCAGCGCGGAGATAACCCAAGAGACCCAGTACTTC
TRBV4-3	-	15	TRBJ1-5	-	CASSQEDWGGQPQHF	TGCGCCAGCAGCCAAGAAGATTGGGGAGGTCAGCCCCAGCATTTT
TRBV5-1	TRBD2	18	TRBJ2-3	-	CASSFRIQTSESTDTQYF	TGCGCCAGCAGCTTTAGAATTCAGACTAGCGAGAGCACAGATACGCAGTATTTT
TRBV5-4	-	17	TRBJ2-7	-	CASSLWLKGRISYEQYF	TGTGCCAGCAGCTTGTGGTTGAAGGGGCGGATCTCCTACGAGCAGTACTTC
TRBV9	-	15	TRBJ1-1	-	CASSAPPPGDTEAFF	TGTGCCAGCAGCGCCCCCCCTCCGGGGGACACTGAAGCTTTCTTT
TRBV18	TRBD1	15	TRBJ2-7	-	CASSPPSGQDLEQYF	TGTGCCAGCTCACCACCCTCGGGACAGGACCTCGAGCAGTACTTC
TRBV19	-	12	TRBJ1-1	-	CASRYTGTEAFF	TGTGCCAGTAGATACACAGGGACTGAAGCTTTCTTT
TRBV7-8	-	15	TRBJ1-2	-	CASSGWGGSEYGYTF	TGTGCCAGCAGCGGATGGGGGGGGTCAGAGTATGGCTACACCTTC
TRBV9	-	15	TRBJ1-3	-	CASSANNPPGNTIYF	TGTGCCAGCAGCGCTAATAATCCACCGGGAAACACCATATATTTT
TRBV5-1	TRBD1	16	TRBJ2-3	-	CASSLSGTGGTDTQYF	TGCGCCAGCAGCTTGTCCGGGACAGGGGGCACAGATACGCAGTATTTT
TRBV7-6	TRBD1	14	TRBJ2-7	-	CASSRQGQGGEQYF	TGTGCCAGCAGCCGACAGGGACAGGGAGGCGAGCAGTACTTC
TRBV19	-	13	TRBJ2-1	-	CASSTVTYNEQFF	TGTGCCAGTAGTACCGTAACTTACAATGAGCAGTTCTTC
TRBV6-5	TRBD1	15	TRBJ2-5	-	CASSYSTGGQETQYF	TGTGCCAGCAGTTACTCGACAGGGGGCCAAGAGACCCAGTACTTC
TRBV7-2	-	12	TRBJ2-3	-	CASSPTRDTQYF	TGTGCCAGCAGCCCAACTAGGGATACGCAGTATTTT
TRBV6-5	TRBD1	13	TRBJ1-2	-	CASSWDRSYGYTF	TGTGCCAGCAGTTGGGACAGATCGTATGGCTACACCTTC
TRBV27	-	13	TRBJ1-1	-	CASSLSANTEAFF	TGTGCCAGCAGTTTATCGGCGAACACTGAAGCTTTCTTT
TRBV6-5	-	16	TRBJ2-7	-	CASSYYGGGSSYEQYF	TGTGCCAGCAGTTACTACGGGGGTGGGAGCTCCTACGAGCAGTACTTC
TRBV4-1	-	15	TRBJ1-5	-	CASSQDPGGSQPQHF	TGCGCCAGCAGCCAGGACCCCGGCGGGAGTCAGCCCCAGCATTTT
TRBV7-9	TRBD1	14	TRBJ1-2	-	CASSAGQGGYGYTF	TGTGCCAGCAGCGCCGGACAGGGAGGTTATGGCTACACCTTC
TRBV6-5	TRBD1	15	TRBJ1-5	-	CASSPGQGGRQPQHF	TGTGCCAGCAGCCCCGGACAGGGGGGACGACAGCCCCAGCATTTT
TRBV7-9	-	12	TRBJ2-5	-	CASSAREETQYF	TGTGCCAGCAGCGCGCGAGAAGAGACCCAGTACTTC
TRBV2	-	13	TRBJ1-1	-	CASSAESPTEAFF	TGTGCCAGCAGTGCGGAGTCGCCGACCGAAGCTTTCTTT
TRBV5-1	-	13	TRBJ1-1	-	CASLRDFNTEAFF	TGCGCCAGCTTGCGGGACTTTAACACTGAAGCTTTCTTT
TRBV9	-	14	TRBJ2-7	-	CASSVGQASYEQYF	TGTGCCAGCAGCGTAGGACAGGCCTCCTACGAGCAGTACTTC
TRBV2	-	14	TRBJ1-1	-	CASSVARGNTEAFF	TGTGCCAGCAGTGTAGCCCGGGGGAACACTGAAGCTTTCTTT
TRBV6-6	TRBD1	16	TRBJ1-5	-	CASSSPGQTSNQPQHF	TGTGCCAGCAGTTCCCCGGGACAGACTAGCAATCAGCCCCAGCATTTT
TRBV10-3	-	13	TRBJ2-7	-	CAISPGISYEQYF	TGTGCCATCAGTCCGGGGATTTCGTACGAGCAGTACTTC
TRBV27	-	18	TRBJ1-6	once	CASSLGYGGGIYNSPLHF	TGTGCCAGCAGTTTGGGGTACGGTGGAGGAATATATAATTCACCCCTCCACTTT
TRBV19	-	12	TRBJ1-1	-	CASSATLWRAFF	TGTGCCAGTAGTGCCACGCTGTGGAGAGCTTTCTTT
TRBV7-9	-	13	TRBJ1-2	-	CASSLAGGAGYTF	TGTGCCAGCAGCTTAGCAGGGGGTGCTGGCTACACCTTC
TRBV4-2	-	17	TRBJ1-6	-	CASSQDGQWGDNSPLHF	TGTGCCAGCAGCCAAGATGGGCAATGGGGAGATAATTCACCCCTCCACTTT
TRBV5-1	TRBD1	16	TRBJ2-1	-	CASSGYADRGEDEQFF	TGCGCCAGCAGCGGCTACGCGGACAGGGGAGAGGATGAGCAGTTCTTC
TRBV6-1	-	12	TRBJ1-2	-	CASSEWGDGYTF	TGTGCCAGCAGTGAATGGGGCGATGGCTACACCTTC
TRBV7-3	TRBD1	16	TRBJ1-6	-	CASSARTGGDNSPLHF	TGTGCCAGCAGCGCCCGGACAGGGGGCGACAATTCACCCCTCCACTTT